The present entry profiles one T cell receptor (beta chain) with its context. Its antigen is not known. The same CDR3 arises from other DNA sequences in this sample as well. CDR1 and CDR2 from the germline V gene are LNHDA and SQIVND (reference sequence). The CDR3 has 14 amino acids. V was trimmed by 6 bases and J by 1 base, leaving 11 bases between them. The data were obtained in a study of cytomegalovirus exposure and HLA in healthy donors. Across the study: Most donors, roughly 82% of a few hundred genotyped, fell in the Caucasian-associated ancestry cluster. Whole-study findings and limits: By a later analysis, the bulk of CMV-associated TCR beta chains appeared HLA-restricted. As a later analysis revealed, the rate of TCR association differed by HLA locus, with DRB1 most and HLA-C fewest. Across donors, presence/absence analyses took sequencing depth to be roughly uniform.

Amplification used 60 Vbeta primers and 13 Jbeta primers. Profiled with immunoSEQ multiplex PCR; TCRdb holds only in-frame clones, not every one. This sample has 85,000 to 100,000 clones; 50% to 80% occur once, and the top ten carry 2.5% to 3.5%. The specimen was PBMCs. This sequence joins TRBV19 and TRBJ2-3, with D maybe TRBD1 (6 bases). The source of this sequence is a man aged 55 to 70 in good health and CMV-seronegative. The CDR3 loop reads CASSPGAGTDTQYF. The CDR3 region has the DNA TGTGCCAGTAGCCCAGGGGCAGGCACAGATACGCAGTATTTT.